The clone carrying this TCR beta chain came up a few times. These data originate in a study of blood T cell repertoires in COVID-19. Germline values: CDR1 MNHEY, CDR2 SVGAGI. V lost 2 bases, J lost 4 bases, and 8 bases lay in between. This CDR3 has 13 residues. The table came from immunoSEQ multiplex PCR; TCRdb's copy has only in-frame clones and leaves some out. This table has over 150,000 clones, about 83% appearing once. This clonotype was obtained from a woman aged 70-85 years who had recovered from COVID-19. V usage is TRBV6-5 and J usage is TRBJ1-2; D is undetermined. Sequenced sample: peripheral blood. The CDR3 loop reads CASSYPGSYGYTF. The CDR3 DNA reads TGTGCCAGCAGTTACCCGGGGTCCTATGGCTACACCTTC.